The clone carrying this T cell receptor beta chain was seen more than once but under ten times. Its antigen is undetermined. This record belongs to a study of CD8 T cells in ankylosing spondylitis. Study-wide results and limits: Disease-linked clones displayed a CD8+ phenotype and appeared relatively rarely in peripheral blood. One TCR beta motif, made up of under ten highly homologous variants, appeared characteristic of ankylosing spondylitis blood.

TCRdb reanalysed the 5' RACE reads using MiXCR and keeps one entry per CDR3 protein. The sample holds roughly 370,000 distinct CDR3 sequences, about a fifth seen once. Material for sequencing was blood, either unsorted or a sorted T cell fraction (not recorded which). The origin of this receptor is a male donor with ankylosing spondylitis.

The CDR3 nucleotides are TGTGCCAGCAGTAAACCGGGACAGGGGATATACGAGCAGTACTTC. It encodes CASSKPGQGIYEQYF. The chain is built from TRBV7-9 and TRBJ2-7, with 10 bases lining up with TRBD1. J was trimmed by 4 bases and V by 6 bases; bases with no gene match: 9. The CDR3 covers 15 residues. From germline, CDR1 is SEHNR and CDR2 FQNEAQ (reference sequence).